This T cell receptor (beta chain) comes out of a study of blood T cells in healthy people across ages. For the second PCR, which ran for about 6 to 11 cycles, a sample-barcoded 5' primer and a J-beta primer mix were used. TCRdb re-called the 5' RACE reads with MiXCR, one entry per CDR3 protein. The sample comprises 850,000 to 1,100,000 distinct CDR3 sequences, 30% to 40% of which are singletons, and 13% rests with the top ten. A word on this clonotype: Its antigen is unknown.

V lost 7 bases and J 4 bases, leaving 11 bases between the germline ends. CDR1 is SQVTM and CDR2 is ANQGSEA in the germline V gene. CDR3 size: 11 residues. Whole-study results and caveats: When set beside aged donors, long-lived donors presented more naive CD4+ cells and higher diversity. A roughly linear fall in TCR beta diversity per million T cells was seen with increasing age.

This TCR derives from a man between 18 and 35 years old in good health. Sequencing input: blood. The V gene is TRBV29-1, the J gene TRBJ2-7; possible D gene TRBD1, 5 bases. The CDR3 sequence is CSAMTVYEQYF. For the CDR3, the DNA is TGCAGCGCCATGACAGTTTACGAGCAGTACTTC.